This T cell receptor (beta chain) appears in the sequencing data of a study of T cell changes during pregnancy in multiple sclerosis. Trimming removed 1 base at V and 0 bases at J, with 12 bases between. Germline CDR1 is MNHNS and CDR2 is SASEGT. CDR3 length equals 16 residues. Method: immunoSEQ multiplex PCR; TCRdb's copy keeps in-frame clones and lacks some. This sample has tens of thousands of clones, with almost 95% found just once. Sequencing was carried out using peripheral blood. The source of this sequence is a female donor with multiple sclerosis, enrolled in a pregnancy study. The chain has TRBV6-1 and TRBJ1-1; D possibly corresponds to TRBD1 (5 bases). Written as DNA, the CDR3 is TGTGCCAGCAGTGAAGGAGTGTGGGGCTTGAACACTGAAGCTTTCTTT. Protein sequence: CASSEGVWGLNTEAFF.